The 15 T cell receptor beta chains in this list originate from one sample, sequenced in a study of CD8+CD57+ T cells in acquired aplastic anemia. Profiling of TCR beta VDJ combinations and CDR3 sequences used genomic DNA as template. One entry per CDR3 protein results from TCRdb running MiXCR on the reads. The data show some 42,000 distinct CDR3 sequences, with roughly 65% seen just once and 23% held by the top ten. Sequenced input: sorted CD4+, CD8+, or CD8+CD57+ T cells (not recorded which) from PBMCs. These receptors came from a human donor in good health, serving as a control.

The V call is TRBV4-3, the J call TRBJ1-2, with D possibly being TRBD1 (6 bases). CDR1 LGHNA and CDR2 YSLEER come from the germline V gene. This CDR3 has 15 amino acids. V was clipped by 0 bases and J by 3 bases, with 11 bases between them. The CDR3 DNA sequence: TGCGCCAGCAGCCAAGAGAGGGGGACGGACTATGGCTACACCTTC. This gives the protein CASSQERGTDYGYTF.

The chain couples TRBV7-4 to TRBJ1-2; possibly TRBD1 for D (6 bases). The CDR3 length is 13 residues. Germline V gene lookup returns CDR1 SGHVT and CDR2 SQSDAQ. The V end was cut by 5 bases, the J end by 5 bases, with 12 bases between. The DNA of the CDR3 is TGTGCCAGCAGCCCGACCAGGGGTTATGGCTACACCTTC. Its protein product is CASSPTRGYGYTF. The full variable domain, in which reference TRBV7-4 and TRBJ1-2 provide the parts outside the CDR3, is GAGVSQSPRYKVAKRGRDVALRCDSISGHVTLYWYRQTLGQGSEVLTYSQSDAQRDKSGRPSGRFSAERPERSVSTLKIQRTEQGDSAVYLCASSPTRGYGYTFGSGTRLTVV.

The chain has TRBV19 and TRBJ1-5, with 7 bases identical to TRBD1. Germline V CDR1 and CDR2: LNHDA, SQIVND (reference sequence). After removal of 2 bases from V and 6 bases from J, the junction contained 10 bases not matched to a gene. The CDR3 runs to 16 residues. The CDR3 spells CASSINGQGEGQPQHF. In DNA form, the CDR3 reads TGTGCCAGTAGTATAAATGGGCAGGGGGAAGGTCAGCCCCAGCATTTT.

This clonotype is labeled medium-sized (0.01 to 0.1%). The CDR3 sequence is CASSLGGLYEQYF. In DNA form, the CDR3 reads TGTGCCAGCAGCTTAGGGGGACTCTACGAGCAGTACTTC. V and J are TRBV7-6 and TRBJ2-7, with D possibly matching TRBD2 (6 bases). V lost 1 base and J lost 3, with 7 bases in between. Germline V gene lookup returns CDR1 SGHVS and CDR2 FNYEAQ. The CDR3 length is 13 residues.

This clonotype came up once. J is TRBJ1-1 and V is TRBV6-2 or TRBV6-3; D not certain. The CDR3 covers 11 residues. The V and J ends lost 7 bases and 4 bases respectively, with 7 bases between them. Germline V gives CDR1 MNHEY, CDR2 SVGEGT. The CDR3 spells CASTKGTEAFF. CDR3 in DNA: TGTGCCAGCACCAAAGGCACTGAAGCTTTCTTT.

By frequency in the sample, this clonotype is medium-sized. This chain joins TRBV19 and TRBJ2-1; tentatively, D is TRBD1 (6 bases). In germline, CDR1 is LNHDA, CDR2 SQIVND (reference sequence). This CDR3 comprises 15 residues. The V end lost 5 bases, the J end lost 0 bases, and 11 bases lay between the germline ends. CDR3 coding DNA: TGTGCCAGTAGTGTACAGGGTAGCTCCTACAATGAGCAGTTCTTC. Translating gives CASSVQGSSYNEQFF.

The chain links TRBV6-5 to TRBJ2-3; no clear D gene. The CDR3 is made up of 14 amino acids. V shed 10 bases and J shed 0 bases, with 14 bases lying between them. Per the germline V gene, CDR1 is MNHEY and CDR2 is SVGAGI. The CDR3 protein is CATAPSRSTDTQYF. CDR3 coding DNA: TGTGCCACCGCCCCCTCCAGGAGCACAGATACGCAGTATTTT.

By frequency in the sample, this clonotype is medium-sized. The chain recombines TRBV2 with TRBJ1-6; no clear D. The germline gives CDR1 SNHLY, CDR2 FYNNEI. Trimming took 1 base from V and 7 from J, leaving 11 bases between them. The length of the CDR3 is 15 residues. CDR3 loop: CASSEVQPPNSPLHF. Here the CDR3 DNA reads TGTGCCAGCAGTGAAGTGCAGCCGCCAAATTCACCCCTCCACTTT.

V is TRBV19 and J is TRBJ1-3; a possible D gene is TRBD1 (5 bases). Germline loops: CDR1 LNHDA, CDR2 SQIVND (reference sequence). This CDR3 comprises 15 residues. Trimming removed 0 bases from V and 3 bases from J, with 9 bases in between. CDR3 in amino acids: CASSIDREVGNTIYF. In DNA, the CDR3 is TGTGCCAGTAGTATAGACAGGGAAGTTGGAAACACCATATATTTT. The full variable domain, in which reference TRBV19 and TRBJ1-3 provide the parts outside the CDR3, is DGGITQSPKYLFRKEGQNVTLSCEQNLNHDAMYWYRQDPGQGLRLIYYSQIVNDFQKGDIAEGYSVSREKKESFPLTVTSAQKNPTAFYLCASSIDREVGNTIYFGEGSWLTVV.

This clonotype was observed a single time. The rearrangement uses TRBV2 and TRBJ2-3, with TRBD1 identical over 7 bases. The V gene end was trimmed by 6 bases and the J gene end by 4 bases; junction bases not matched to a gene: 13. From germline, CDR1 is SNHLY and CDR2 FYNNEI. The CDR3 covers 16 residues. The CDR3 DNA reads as TGTGCCAGCAGCGCAGCCACGGGACAGTCCTCAGATACGCAGTATTTT. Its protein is CASSAATGQSSDTQYF.

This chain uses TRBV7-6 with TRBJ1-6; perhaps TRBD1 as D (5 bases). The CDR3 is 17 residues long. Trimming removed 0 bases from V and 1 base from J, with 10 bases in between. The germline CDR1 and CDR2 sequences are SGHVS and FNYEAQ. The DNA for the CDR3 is TGTGCCAGCAGCTTAGCCGGGGCCGGGTCCTATAATTCACCCCTCCACTTT. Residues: CASSLAGAGSYNSPLHF.

Written as DNA, the CDR3 is TGCGCCAGCAGTGCGGCTAGCGGGAGGACAGATACGCAGTATTTT. This translates into CASSAASGRTDTQYF. V usage is TRBV10-2 and J usage is TRBJ2-3, with 11 bases aligning to TRBD2. From germline, CDR1 is WSHSY and CDR2 SAAADI. Trimming at V came to 4 bases and at J to 3 bases, leaving 3 bases not matched to a gene. CDR3 size: 15 residues.

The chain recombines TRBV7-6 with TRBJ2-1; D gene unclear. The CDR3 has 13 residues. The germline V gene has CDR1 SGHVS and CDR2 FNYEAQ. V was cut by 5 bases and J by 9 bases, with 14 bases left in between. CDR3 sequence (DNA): TGTGCCAGCAGCCCCTCTAGTGTAAGTGAGCAGTTCTTC. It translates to CASSPSSVSEQFF.

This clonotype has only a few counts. The DNA for the CDR3 is TGCTCGGTGGGGGGGAGGGAGACCCAGTACTTC. Its protein product is CSVGGRETQYF. V is TRBV29-1 and J is TRBJ2-5; 7 positions match TRBD2. Germline V lookup: CDR1 SQVTM, CDR2 ANQGSEA. The CDR3 extends over 11 amino acids.

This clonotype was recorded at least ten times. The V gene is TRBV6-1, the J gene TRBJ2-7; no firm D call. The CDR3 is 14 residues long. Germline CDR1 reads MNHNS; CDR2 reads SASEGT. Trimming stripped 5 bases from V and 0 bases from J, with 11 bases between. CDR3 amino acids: CASSPPGFSYEQYF. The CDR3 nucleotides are TGTGCCAGCAGTCCCCCGGGCTTCTCCTACGAGCAGTACTTC.